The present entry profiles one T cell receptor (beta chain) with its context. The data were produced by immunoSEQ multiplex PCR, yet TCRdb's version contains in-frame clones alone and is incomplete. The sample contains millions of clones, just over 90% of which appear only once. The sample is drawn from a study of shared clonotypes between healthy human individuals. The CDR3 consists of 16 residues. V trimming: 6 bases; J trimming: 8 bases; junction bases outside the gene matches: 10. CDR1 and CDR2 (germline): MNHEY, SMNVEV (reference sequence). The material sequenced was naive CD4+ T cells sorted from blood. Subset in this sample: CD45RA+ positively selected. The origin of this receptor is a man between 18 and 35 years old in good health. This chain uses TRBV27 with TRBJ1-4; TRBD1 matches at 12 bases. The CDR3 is CASRKGTGGAHEKLFF. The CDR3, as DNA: TGTGCCAGCAGGAAGGGGACAGGGGGCGCGCACGAAAAACTGTTTTTT.